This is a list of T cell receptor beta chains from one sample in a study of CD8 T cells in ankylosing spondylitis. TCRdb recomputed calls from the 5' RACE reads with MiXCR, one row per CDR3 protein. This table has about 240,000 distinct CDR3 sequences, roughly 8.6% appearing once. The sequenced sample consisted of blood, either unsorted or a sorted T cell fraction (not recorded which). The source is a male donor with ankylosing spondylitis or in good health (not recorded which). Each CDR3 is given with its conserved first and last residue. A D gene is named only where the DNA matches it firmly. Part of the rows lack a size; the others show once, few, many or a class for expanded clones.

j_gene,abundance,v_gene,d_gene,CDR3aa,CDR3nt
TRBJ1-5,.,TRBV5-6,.,CASSSRENQPQHF,TGTGCCAGCAGCTCCAGGGAGAATCAGCCCCAGCATTTT
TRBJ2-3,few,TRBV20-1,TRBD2,CSARELGTSGRSDTQYF,TGCAGTGCTAGAGAACTCGGGACTAGCGGGAGATCAGATACGCAGTATTTT
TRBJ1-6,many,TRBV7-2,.,CASSLESRGGSPLHF,TGTGCCAGCAGCTTAGAGTCCAGGGGAGGATCACCCCTCCACTTT
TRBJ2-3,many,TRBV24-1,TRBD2,CATSGPSGRTDTQYF,TGTGCCACCAGTGGCCCTAGCGGGAGGACAGATACGCAGTATTTT
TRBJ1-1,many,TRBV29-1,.,CSHEPILRRGTEAFF,TGCAGTCATGAGCCTATTCTCCGGAGGGGCACTGAAGCTTTCTTT
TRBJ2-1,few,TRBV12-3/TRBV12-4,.,CASSLADNYNEQFF,TGTGCCAGCAGTTTGGCAGACAACTACAATGAGCAGTTCTTC
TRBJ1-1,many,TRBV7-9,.,CASSFSARNTEAFF,TGTGCCAGCAGCTTTTCCGCTAGGAACACTGAAGCTTTCTTT
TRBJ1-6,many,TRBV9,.,CASSVAERGKSGSPLHF,TGTGCCAGCAGCGTAGCGGAGCGGGGGAAATCGGGTTCACCCCTCCACTTT
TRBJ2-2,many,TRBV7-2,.,CASSPPRGQNTGELFF,TGTGCCAGCAGCCCCCCTCGGGGACAGAACACCGGGGAGCTGTTTTTT
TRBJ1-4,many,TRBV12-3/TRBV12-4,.,CASSLRDGNEKLFF,TGTGCCAGCAGTTTAAGGGACGGGAATGAAAAACTGTTTTTT
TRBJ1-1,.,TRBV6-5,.,CASQANTEAFF,TGTGCCAGCCAGGCAAACACTGAAGCTTTCTTT
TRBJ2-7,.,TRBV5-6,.,CARSLGQGYEQYF,TGTGCCAGGAGCTTGGGGCAGGGCTACGAGCAGTACTTC
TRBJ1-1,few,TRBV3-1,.,CASIQGGQLNTEAFF,TGTGCCAGCATCCAAGGCGGACAGTTGAACACTGAAGCTTTCTTT
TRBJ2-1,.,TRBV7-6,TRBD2,CASSTGLAGDTYNEQFF,TGTGCCAGCAGTACGGGACTAGCGGGCGACACCTACAATGAGCAGTTCTTC
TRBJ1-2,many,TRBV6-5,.,CASSSRGAGYGYTF,TGTGCCAGCAGTTCGAGGGGGGCAGGGTATGGCTACACCTTC
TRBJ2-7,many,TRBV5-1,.,CASKSPTDLSHEQYF,TGCGCCAGCAAGAGCCCGACGGATTTAAGCCACGAGCAGTACTTC
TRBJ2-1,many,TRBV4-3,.,CASSQFKGNEQFF,TGCGCCAGCAGCCAATTTAAAGGGAATGAGCAGTTCTTC
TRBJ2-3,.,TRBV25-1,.,CASSEDSTDTQYF,TGTGCCAGCAGTGAAGACAGCACAGATACGCAGTATTTT
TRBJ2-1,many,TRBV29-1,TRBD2,CSVDTSGLYNEQFF,TGCAGCGTTGACACTAGCGGATTATACAATGAGCAGTTCTTC
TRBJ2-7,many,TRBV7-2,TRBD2,CASSSTSGRGYEQYF,TGTGCCAGCAGCTCCACTAGCGGACGGGGATACGAGCAGTACTTC
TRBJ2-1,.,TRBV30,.,CAWLSMDEQFF,TGTGCCTGGCTCTCCATGGATGAGCAGTTCTTC
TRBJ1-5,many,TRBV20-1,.,CSAIQGNNQPQHF,TGCAGTGCGATACAGGGAAACAATCAGCCCCAGCATTTT
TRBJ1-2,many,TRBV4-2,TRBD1,CASSRETGDYGYTF,TGTGCCAGCAGCCGAGAGACAGGGGACTACGGCTACACCTTC
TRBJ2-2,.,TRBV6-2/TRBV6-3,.,CASTKRVNTGELFF,TGTGCCAGCACTAAACGGGTGAACACCGGGGAGCTGTTTTTT
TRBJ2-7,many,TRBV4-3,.,CASSQHRGQTYEQYF,TGCGCCAGCAGCCAACACAGAGGACAGACCTACGAGCAGTACTTC
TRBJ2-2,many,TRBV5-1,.,CASSLSAENTGELFF,TGCGCCAGCAGCTTGAGCGCAGAGAACACCGGGGAGCTGTTTTTT
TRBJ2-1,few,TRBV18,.,CASSPQPNEQFF,TGTGCCAGCTCACCGCAACCCAATGAGCAGTTCTTC
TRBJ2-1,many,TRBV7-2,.,CASSLVFVAYNEQFF,TGTGCCAGCAGCTTAGTATTCGTCGCCTACAATGAGCAGTTCTTC
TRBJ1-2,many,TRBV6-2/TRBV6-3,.,CASSYSVGYTF,TGTGCCAGCAGTTACTCAGTTGGCTACACCTTC
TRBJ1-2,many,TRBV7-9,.,CASIGSASPPYGYTF,TGTGCCAGCATTGGTTCGGCGAGCCCACCTTATGGCTACACCTTC
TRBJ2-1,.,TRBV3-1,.,CASSQDWGYNEQFF,TGTGCCAGCAGCCAAGACTGGGGTTACAATGAGCAGTTCTTC
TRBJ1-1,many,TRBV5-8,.,CASSEGYTEAFF,TGTGCCAGCAGCGAGGGTTATACTGAAGCTTTCTTT
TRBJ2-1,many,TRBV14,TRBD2,CASSQLPLGGGTEQFF,TGTGCCAGCAGCCAACTGCCGCTCGGGGGAGGGACTGAGCAGTTCTTC
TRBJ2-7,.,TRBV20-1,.,CSARGPALSYEQYF,TGCAGTGCGAGGGGCCCCGCATTATCCTACGAGCAGTACTTC
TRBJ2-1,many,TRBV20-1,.,CSAREGENYNEQFF,TGCAGTGCTAGAGAAGGGGAGAACTACAATGAGCAGTTCTTC
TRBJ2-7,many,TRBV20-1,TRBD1,CSAPDRMTYEQYF,TGCAGTGCTCCGGACAGGATGACCTACGAGCAGTACTTC
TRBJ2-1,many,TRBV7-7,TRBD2,CASSLMAGGPYNEQFF,TGTGCTAGCAGCTTAATGGCGGGAGGGCCTTACAATGAGCAGTTCTTC
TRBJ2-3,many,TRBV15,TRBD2,CAISSGGNTDTQYF,TGTGCCATATCAAGCGGGGGGAACACAGATACGCAGTATTTT
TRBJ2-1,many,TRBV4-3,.,CASSQDGTGMVKNEQFF,TGCGCCAGCAGCCAAGATGGGACCGGGATGGTGAAGAATGAGCAGTTCTTC
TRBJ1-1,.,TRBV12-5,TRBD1,CASGIRQGATEAFF,TGTGCTAGTGGCATTCGACAGGGGGCAACTGAAGCTTTCTTT
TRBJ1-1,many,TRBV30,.,CAWSRGEGEAFF,TGTGCCTGGAGCCGAGGGGAAGGTGAAGCTTTCTTT